This T cell receptor (beta chain) was observed in a study of STAT3 mutations in large granular lymphocyte leukemia (dated by TCRdb to about 2019). With regard to the full study: In roughly half of the longitudinally sequenced T-LGLL patients, canonical activating STAT3 mutations were detected. For each patient, sequencing was performed at an average of about 4 time points, with a range of 2 to 8 samplings. To reconstruct clonal hierarchy and dynamics, serial deep sequencing of TCRbeta CDR3 and STAT3 was performed in patients with T-cell large granular lymphocyte leukemia. One or more immunosuppressive therapy regimens were given to more than half of T-LGLL patients, and hematologic response was seen in around 36% of the treated patients. As controls within the study, a couple of patients with natural killer LGL leukemia were also sequenced longitudinally. From an initial cohort of about 220 LGL patients, roughly 17 representative T-LGLL cases were chosen for longitudinal sequencing of TCRbeta and STAT3. The investigation overall reported the following: In about 30% of the 18 patients, TCR clonotype switching occurred after therapy, and every newly emerging clone was STAT3 wild type. Variable intervals between samplings and differing treatment regimens complicated linking therapy response to changes in TCR clonal burden. Several patients had a dominant TCR clone burden greater than the STAT3 mutant burden, which suggests that the STAT3 mutation arose secondarily within a clone that had already expanded. Because codominant clonotypes persisted in some patients, a small but highly pathogenic clone may have been missed. Because no samples were available when a clone first appeared, clonal expansion had to be inferred from samplings taken at other points. At least one immunodominant TCRbeta clonotype was identified in every T-LGLL patient, and multiple immunodominant subclonotypes were identified in about half of the T-LGLL patients.

DNA was extracted from blood mononuclear cells, with the same DNA used for both TCR and STAT3 sequencing. An Illumina MiSeq was used to sequence the TCRbeta libraries, yielding an average of about 41,000 productive templates per sample. Using multiplex PCR amplification, the immunoSEQ assay generated the TCRbeta CDR3 libraries. Concerning the study's data processing: Repertoire diversity was calculated as previously defined, with values near 0 taken to indicate extremely monoclonal samples. As stored in TCRdb, this immuneACCESS dataset retains in-frame rearrangements with V and J assigned. A fraction of the clones does not appear; measured against another copy, unresolved V genes explain less than half of the discrepancy, and the remainder lacks a known reason. V and J calls and clone size follow that table, whereas D and trimming were derived from the DNA. This sample lists fewer than 10,000 clones; approximately 91% were detected once. Of the sample, approximately 80% falls within the top ten clones.

A remark on this clone: Its binding antigen is unknown. No base quality information exists; no much larger clone differs at one position.

The sequenced material came from peripheral blood mononuclear cells. This receptor was identified in a man aged 80 or over with T-cell large granular lymphocyte leukemia. Some clones in this sample may be carry-over from other donors' samples. The age is the age at diagnosis.

DNA sequence: TGTGCCAGCAGCTTGATCGACAGGGACCGTCTTGGTGGCTACACCTTC. Its protein reads: CASSLIDRDRLGGYTF. In this chain, TRBV5-8 is recombined with TRBJ1-2; the central 7 bases match TRBD1. The CDR3 measures 16 amino acids from cysteine to phenylalanine. Kept here is only the CDR3 DNA, which spans 48 bases and is read in frame from base 1. CDR1 and CDR2 (SGHTS, YDEGEE) derive from the germline V gene. Trimmed from V: 1 base; trimmed from J: 7 bases; junction bases lacking a gene match: 13.